Listed here are 29 T cell receptor beta chains from one sample, sequenced in a study of post-analysis software for immune sequencing data (dated by TCRdb to 2013 to 2016). The label giving this sample's time point can be read as: second blood draw from one MS patient after hematopoietic stem cell transplantation. The library came from PCR. Sequencing took place on an Illumina HiSeq 2500. Unique molecular identifiers were incorporated into TCR beta cDNA libraries to reduce PCR and sequencing biases. The public reads were run again by TCRdb, first through fastp at Q25 and then through MiXCR, and only productive beta chains were kept. Each record represents a unique CDR3 protein, reported with the most common genes and DNA among its rows. The sample table lists about 160,000 distinct CDR3 sequences, roughly 40% of them with a count of one. 25% to 30% of the sample is taken by the ten largest. Here the sequenced sample was blood, taken after autologous hematopoietic stem cell transplantation. These receptor sequences come from a girl aged 10-17 years with multiple sclerosis. Donor details come from another sample of the same person, matched by shared clones.

CDR3: CASSLLPGAGVAWDQETQYF. CDR3 coding DNA: TGTGCCAGCAGCCTCCTTCCCGGGGCGGGAGTGGCTTGGGATCAAGAGACCCAGTACTTC. This chain links TRBV9 with TRBJ2-5; TRBD2 aligns across 7 bases. Germline V gives CDR1 SGDLS, CDR2 YYNGEE. The CDR3 runs 20 residues. Germline trimming cut 4 bases from V and 2 bases from J; bases unmatched to any gene: 23.

This clonotype was seen a few times. This sequence joins TRBV27 and TRBJ2-1; tentatively, D is TRBD2 (6 bases). Trimming took off 4 bases at V and 6 bases at J, with 16 bases between the two ends. The CDR3 spans 15 residues. The germline V gene has CDR1 MNHEY and CDR2 SMNVEV (reference sequence). The CDR3 nucleotides are TGTGCCAGCAGTTATCCGGGGCTAGCGAGCAATGAGCAGTTCTTC. Translating it yields CASSYPGLASNEQFF.

In this sample, this clonotype turned up a few times. The J gene is TRBJ1-2, the V gene TRBV5-1; D remains ambiguous. Germline lookup yields CDR1 SGHRS and CDR2 YFSETQ. This CDR3 contains 12 residues. The ends were cut back, 0 bases at V and 8 bases at J, with 8 bases in the middle. The CDR3 loop is CASSLEGLGYTF. The CDR3 DNA is TGCGCCAGCAGCTTGGAGGGATTGGGCTACACCTTC.

Here the CDR3 reads CASSQDLGAGETQYF. The CDR3 DNA reads as TGTGCCAGCAGCCAAGATCTAGGGGCAGGAGAGACCCAGTACTTC. This rearrangement joins TRBV4-2 to TRBJ2-7, with D possibly being TRBD1 (5 bases). Gene TRBJ2-5 matches the end of the DNA better, so the J call may be wrong. This CDR3 is 15 amino acids long. The germline CDR1 and CDR2 sequences are LGHNA and YNFKEQ.

The chain combines TRBV11-2 with TRBJ1-2; D might be TRBD1 (6 bases). The V and J ends lost 5 bases and 4 bases respectively, with 26 bases between them. The CDR3 is 18 residues long. Germline V gene data show CDR1 as SGHAT and CDR2 as FQNNGV. The CDR3 loop reads CASSSREYEGVLRYGYTF. CDR3 sequence (DNA): TGTGCCAGCAGCAGTAGAGAATATGAGGGGGTATTACGCTATGGCTACACCTTC.

This clonotype was counted a few times. This chain joins TRBV24-1 and TRBJ1-1; D is ambiguous. CDR3 length equals 12 residues. V was clipped by 2 bases and J by 5 bases, with 5 bases between them. Per germline, CDR1 KGHDR and CDR2 SFDVKD. The CDR3 reads CATSDSGTEAFF. The CDR3 nucleotides read TGTGCCACCAGTGATTCAGGAACTGAAGCTTTCTTT.

The chain uses TRBV15 and TRBJ2-3; TRBD2 aligns across 14 bases. Germline loops: CDR1 LNHNV, CDR2 YYDKDF (reference sequence). This CDR3 comprises 17 residues. V shed 0 bases and J 6 bases; nucleotides not matched to a gene: 5. The DNA for the CDR3 is TGTGCCACCAGCAGAGATGGGGGACTAGCGGGAGCGGATACGCAGTATTTT. It codes for CATSRDGGLAGADTQYF.

In regard to this clonotype: Compared with germline, one end of the junction differs, possibly owing to a read error. The chain carries TRBV5-1 and TRBJ2-4; 7 nucleotides align to TRBD1. With the DNA end fitting TRBJ2-7 better, the J assignment may be wrong. The length of the CDR3 is 14 residues. The germline V gene encodes CDR1 SGHRS and CDR2 YFSETQ. The DNA of the CDR3 is TGCGCCGGCAGCTTGATTTCCGACAGGGACGAGCAGTACTTC. The encoded protein is CAGSLISDRDEQYF.

This clonotype occurred a few times. The genes are TRBV5-1 and TRBJ2-5, with unresolved D. The V gene's germline CDR1 is SGHRS and CDR2 YFSETQ. V was pared by 1 base and J by 3 bases, with 10 bases between. The CDR3 is 14 amino acids. CDR3 region: CASSLSGREETQYF. The DNA for the CDR3 is TGCGCCAGCAGCTTGTCCGGTCGGGAAGAGACCCAGTACTTC. Filled out from reference TRBV5-1 and TRBJ2-5, the complete variable domain reads KAGVTQTPRYLIKTRGQQVTLSCSPISGHRSVSWYQQTPGQGLQFLFEYFSETQRNKGNFPGRFSGRQFSNSRSEMNVSTLELGDSALYLCASSLSGREETQYFGPGTRLLVL.

This clonotype has a handful of counts. The gene calls are TRBV6-1 and TRBJ1-2, with TRBD1 matching 9 bases. The germline CDR1 and CDR2 sequences are MNHNS and SASEGT. After removal of 4 bases from V and 2 bases from J, the junction contained 5 bases not matched to a gene. This CDR3 comprises 15 residues. CDR3 DNA sequence: TGTGCCAGCAGTGCACAGGGGGCTCGGAACTATGGCTACACCTTC. Translating gives CASSAQGARNYGYTF.

The rearrangement joins TRBV13 to TRBJ2-5; no clear D gene. The length of the CDR3 is 15 residues. Trimming removed 3 bases from V and 9 bases from J, with 20 bases in between. Germline V CDR1 and CDR2: PRHDT, FYEKMQ (reference sequence). The CDR3 DNA sequence: TGTGCCAGCAGCTTTAATCCGACACCTGTCGATTCCCAGTACTTC. Protein: CASSFNPTPVDSQYF.

This clonotype was detected only a few times. The V and J genes are TRBV25-1 and TRBJ2-1; D is unresolved. V lost 4 bases, J lost 12 bases, and 10 bases lay in between. This CDR3 is 11 amino acids long. CDR1 is MGHDK and CDR2 is SYGVNS in the germline V gene. CDR3 sequence reads: CASSGLALQFF. The CDR3 DNA reads TGTGCCAGCAGTGGACTCGCTTTGCAGTTCTTC.

As for this clonotype: A read error may be the cause here, since a much bigger clone is one base away. This chain joins TRBV27 and TRBJ1-5; 9 bases are a match to TRBD1. The germline V gene encodes CDR1 MNHEY and CDR2 SMNVEV (reference sequence). CDR3 length: 15 amino acids. V gave up 5 bases and J gave up 5 bases; unmatched junction bases: 7. CDR3 loop: CASSPEQGAYQPQHF. CDR3 nucleotides: TGTGCCAGCAGTCCAGAACAGGGGGCATATCAGCCCCAGCATTTT.

The rearrangement links TRBV6-2 or TRBV6-3 to TRBJ2-5, with D possibly being TRBD1 (5 bases). From germline, CDR1 is MNHEY and CDR2 SVGEGT. The CDR3 totals 14 residues. The V gene lost 10 bases and the J gene lost 11 bases, with 26 bases spanning the gap. The CDR3 bases are TGTGCCACCAACCAGCTAGGGCAGGACAATGAGCAGTACTTC. It translates to CATNQLGQDNEQYF.

This chain connects TRBV9 to TRBJ2-6, with D perhaps TRBD1 (5 bases). There are 15 residues in the CDR3. Germline lookup yields CDR1 SGDLS and CDR2 YYNGEE. Trimming took 6 bases from V and 0 from J, leaving 10 bases between them. The CDR3: CASKKTASGANVLTF. The DNA of the CDR3 is TGTGCCAGCAAAAAGACAGCCTCTGGGGCCAACGTCCTGACTTTC. The full variable domain, rest sourced from reference TRBV9 and TRBJ2-6, is DSGVTQTPKHLITATGQRVTLRCSPRSGDLSVYWYQQSLDQGLQFLIQYYNGEERAKGNILERFSAQQFPDLHSELNLSSLELGDSALYFCASKKTASGANVLTFGAGSRLTVL.

J is TRBJ2-7 and V is TRBV6-5; D is unclear. This CDR3 region has 15 residues. Looked up from germline, CDR1 is MNHEY and CDR2 is SVGAGI. Trimming shortened V by 7 bases and J by 3 bases, and 19 bases separated the two germline ends. The CDR3 region is CASTTNPGSVYEQYF. The DNA of the CDR3 is TGTGCCAGCACCACGAACCCTGGGTCGGTCTACGAGCAGTACTTC.

This chain joins TRBV7-2 and TRBJ1-5, with TRBD1 as a possible D gene (5 bases). The CDR3 has 15 amino acids. The V end was cut by 2 bases, the J end by 5 bases, with 13 bases between. CDR1 is SGHTA and CDR2 is FQGNSA in the germline V gene. CDR3 protein: CASSLTRESHQPQHF. In DNA form, the CDR3 reads TGTGCCAGCAGCTTAACCAGGGAGAGTCATCAGCCCCAGCATTTT.

This clonotype was detected a few times. The V and J genes are TRBV10-3 and TRBJ1-1, with a possible D match to TRBD1 (6 bases). V was shortened by 0 bases and J by 11 bases, with 10 bases between the two germline ends. CDR1 and CDR2 (germline): ENHRY, SYGVKD. The CDR3 totals 12 residues. The CDR3 sequence: CAISESVTGAFF. The DNA for the CDR3 is TGTGCCATCAGTGAGTCTGTTACAGGGGCTTTCTTT.

Comments on this clonotype: The CDR3 ends on some other residue instead of the conserved phenylalanine or tryptophan, so this is likely a read error. The rearrangement links TRBV5-1 to TRBJ2-5; D is unresolved. The germline V gene has CDR1 SGHRS and CDR2 YFSETQ. V was cut by 4 bases and J by 5 bases, with 12 bases left in between. This CDR3 contains 13 residues. The CDR3 loop reads CASSPDWPETQYS. Here the CDR3 DNA reads TGCGCCAGCAGCCCCGATTGGCCGGAGACCCAGTACTCC.

This chain connects TRBV5-1 to TRBJ2-7; D gene ambiguous. From germline, CDR1 is SGHRS and CDR2 YFSETQ. The CDR3 sequence is 13 residues long. V dropped 5 bases and J dropped 6 bases, with 15 bases sitting between them. The CDR3 DNA follows: TGCGCCAGCAGACCTCCTGGGGTTAGCGAGCAGTACTTC. Its translation: CASRPPGVSEQYF.

This rearrangement joins TRBV7-6 to TRBJ2-7, with 7 bases aligning to TRBD2. There are 14 residues in the CDR3. V trimming: 5 bases; J trimming: 7 bases; junction bases outside the gene matches: 11. Per germline, CDR1 SGHVS and CDR2 FNYEAQ. The CDR3 region has the DNA TGTGCCAGCAGCCCCTCTGGCGGGACTAATGAGCAGTACTTC. Protein sequence: CASSPSGGTNEQYF.

Only a few counts were recorded for this clonotype. The chain employs TRBV10-3 and TRBJ2-7; 10 bases are shared with TRBD1. Per the germline V gene, CDR1 is ENHRY and CDR2 is SYGVKD. There are 15 residues in the CDR3. V lost 2 bases and J lost 6; bases outside the gene matches: 7. In DNA, the CDR3 is TGTGCCATCAGTGAGGGGGACAGGGGAAGAACCGAGCAGTACTTC. Translation gives CAISEGDRGRTEQYF.

The rearrangement links TRBV28 to TRBJ2-5, with D possibly TRBD2 on 6 matching bases. Germline assignment: CDR1 MDHEN and CDR2 SYDVKM. The CDR3 is 14 residues long. V lost 6 bases to trimming and J lost 5 bases, with 16 bases between them. The CDR3 bases are TGTGCCAGCAGATTGGGACTCCCTCTGGAGACCCAGTACTTC. Translation gives CASRLGLPLETQYF.

The CDR3 here is CSAIISGRLDTQYF. The CDR3 DNA reads as TGCAGTGCTATTATTTCAGGGCGGTTGGATACGCAGTATTTT. This chain links TRBV20-1 with TRBJ2-3; D may be TRBD1 (5 bases). Deletions cut 4 bases from V and 6 bases from J, with 17 bases between. Germline V gene lookup returns CDR1 DFQATT and CDR2 SNEGSKA (reference sequence). CDR3 size: 14 residues.

Many counts were recorded for this clonotype. The chain couples TRBV12-3 or TRBV12-4 to TRBJ2-7; D is perhaps TRBD1 or TRBD2 (5 bases each). Trimming shortened V by 8 bases and J by 0 bases, and 14 bases separated the two germline ends. This CDR3 has 14 residues. CDR3 bases: TGTGCCAGCCAGTTCGGGGCATCCTCCTACGAGCAGTACTTC. It specifies CASQFGASSYEQYF.

The chain joins TRBV28 to TRBJ2-3; TRBD2 matches at 14 bases. The CDR3 extends over 18 amino acids. J gave up 6 bases and V 4 bases, and 12 bases lay outside the gene matches. The germline gives CDR1 MDHEN, CDR2 SYDVKM. The CDR3 sequence: CASSWRTSGRRGRDTQYF. The CDR3 bases are TGTGCCAGCAGTTGGCGGACTAGCGGGAGGCGGGGGCGGGATACGCAGTATTTT. The whole variable domain, remainder taken from reference TRBV28 and TRBJ2-3, is DVKVTQSSRYLVKRTGEKVFLECVQDMDHENMFWYRQDPGLGLRLIYFSYDVKMKEKGDIPEGYSVSREKKERFSLILESASTNQTSMYLCASSWRTSGRRGRDTQYFGPGTRLTVL.

The rearrangement joins TRBV20-1 to TRBJ2-7; possibly TRBD1 for D (6 bases). Per germline, CDR1 DFQATT and CDR2 SNEGSKA (reference sequence). This CDR3 spans 12 amino acids. V gave up 3 bases and J gave up 2 bases, with 8 bases separating them. For the CDR3, the DNA is TGCAGTGCTAGGGACAGAGCCTACGAGCAGTACTTC. This gives the protein CSARDRAYEQYF.

The V gene is TRBV28, the J gene TRBJ2-5; 8 positions agree with TRBD1. The trim removed 5 bases at V and 3 bases at J, leaving 8 bases unmatched. The CDR3 contains 15 residues. The germline gives CDR1 MDHEN, CDR2 SYDVKM. The CDR3 protein is CASSRIRGREETQYF. The CDR3 region has the DNA TGTGCCAGCAGTCGTATCAGGGGGCGCGAAGAGACCCAGTACTTC. Full variable domain (missing parts from reference TRBV28 and TRBJ2-5): DVKVTQSSRYLVKRTGEKVFLECVQDMDHENMFWYRQDPGLGLRLIYFSYDVKMKEKGDIPEGYSVSREKKERFSLILESASTNQTSMYLCASSRIRGREETQYFGPGTRLLVL.

The V call is TRBV12-3 or TRBV12-4, the J call TRBJ2-1; 8 bases fit TRBD2. Trimming removed 1 base from V and 4 bases from J; junction bases left unmatched: 6. This CDR3 region has 16 residues. The CDR3 loop is CASSLGAAGAYNEQFF. The CDR3 nucleotides are TGTGCCAGCAGTTTAGGGGCAGCGGGAGCTTACAATGAGCAGTTCTTC.